A selection of T cell receptor beta chains follows, all from one sample in a study of long-term antiretroviral therapy in people with HIV. Only in-frame clones appear in the TCRdb table, and some are missing; sequencing was by immunoSEQ multiplex PCR. The sample shows around 30,000 clones, roughly 85% of them seen only once. The sample was unsorted PBMCs, taken 2.3 years after starting antiretroviral therapy. The receptors shown here come from a man aged 35-49 years with HIV. Both conserved end residues are part of each CDR3. A D gene is named only where the DNA matches it firmly. Expanded clones are given a class, and other clones once, few, many or no size at all.

d_gene	len	v_gene	abundance	j_gene	CDR3nt	CDR3aa
.	16	TRBV5-1	.	TRBJ2-7	TGCGCCAGCAGCTTTGCAGGGATTGGTGGTGACTACGAGCAGTACTTC	CASSFAGIGGDYEQYF
.	13	TRBV5-4	.	TRBJ2-1	TGTGCCAGCAGCTTGGGACAGATCAATGAGCAGTTCTTC	CASSLGQINEQFF
TRBD1	15	TRBV6-5	.	TRBJ2-7	TGTGCCAGCAGTCTCCGGGACAGGGGCCCCTACGAGCAGTACTTC	CASSLRDRGPYEQYF
TRBD1	17	TRBV5-6	.	TRBJ2-2	TGTGCCAGCAGCCTCCAGGGACAGGGGGCGAACACCGGGGAGCTGTTTTTT	CASSLQGQGANTGELFF
.	15	TRBV7-9	.	TRBJ1-2	TGTGCCAGCAGCTTTTCGATGGTCAGAAACTATGGCTACACCTTC	CASSFSMVRNYGYTF
.	18	TRBV12-1	once	TRBJ2-3	TGTGCCAGCAGCTTTCAAACCCAGGGAGGTCGCTTCACAGATACGCAGTATTTT	CASSFQTQGGRFTDTQYF
TRBD1	16	TRBV7-8	.	TRBJ1-1	TGTGCCAGCAGCCTACCTATGACAGGGCGGTGGACTGAAGCTTTCTTT	CASSLPMTGRWTEAFF
.	13	TRBV25-1	.	TRBJ2-7	TGTGCCAGCAGTGTTGGGGAAGTCCACGAGCAGTACTTC	CASSVGEVHEQYF
TRBD1	18	TRBV19	.	TRBJ2-2	TGTGCCAGTAGTCCAATAGCCAGGACAGGGGGCGACACCGGGGAGCTGTTTTTT	CASSPIARTGGDTGELFF
TRBD1	13	TRBV6-5	.	TRBJ2-7	TGTGCCAGCAGTAGGGACAGGAACTACGAGCAGTACTTC	CASSRDRNYEQYF
TRBD1	15	TRBV10-1	.	TRBJ2-7	TGCGCCAGCAGCGCTGGACAGGAGAATTCCTACGAGCAGTACTTC	CASSAGQENSYEQYF
.	15	TRBV5-1	.	TRBJ1-2	TGCGCCAGCAGCTTCTCCGGGACGGATTACTATGGCTACACCTTC	CASSFSGTDYYGYTF
.	13	TRBV11-1	once	TRBJ1-1	TGTGCCAGCAGCTTGATGGGGGGCACTGAAGCTTTCTTT	CASSLMGGTEAFF
.	12	TRBV5-1	few	TRBJ1-2	TGCGCCAGCAGCTTGTCAGGGTATGGCTACACCTTC	CASSLSGYGYTF
TRBD2	16	TRBV27	.	TRBJ2-7	TGTGCCAGCAGTTTATCCTCGGGTAGCGGGAGTTACGAGCAGTACTTC	CASSLSSGSGSYEQYF
.	12	TRBV11-2	.	TRBJ2-7	TGTGCCAGCAGAGGGATACCCTACGAGCAGTACTTC	CASRGIPYEQYF
.	15	TRBV2	.	TRBJ1-5	TGTGCCAGTTGGGGGGGTGGGCAACCCAATCAGCCCCAGCATTTT	CASWGGGQPNQPQHF
TRBD1	12	TRBV5-5	.	TRBJ2-7	TGTGCCAGCAGCCCTGATCGACAGGGGCAGTACTTC	CASSPDRQGQYF
TRBD2	16	TRBV7-3	once	TRBJ2-3	TGTGCCAGCAGTCCGTCGGTTAGCGGGGACACAGATACGCAGTATTTT	CASSPSVSGDTDTQYF
.	12	TRBV19	.	TRBJ2-3	TGTGCCAGTACGAGTACGGCCGGTACGCAGTATTTT	CASTSTAGTQYF
.	16	TRBV5-1	few	TRBJ1-1	TGCGCCAGCAGCTTGGTAGCATTGGATTTTAACACTGAAGCTTTCTTT	CASSLVALDFNTEAFF
.	15	TRBV6-1	.	TRBJ1-5	TGTGCCAGCAGTCTCACAGGGATCGTTAATCAGCCCCAGCATTTT	CASSLTGIVNQPQHF
TRBD1	16	TRBV28	few	TRBJ1-5	TGTGCCAGCAGTCCGGGGACAGGGTACTACAATCAGCCCCAGCATTTT	CASSPGTGYYNQPQHF
TRBD2	15	TRBV4-1	.	TRBJ2-5	TGCGCCAGCAGCTCGCGGGGGGGCCTTGGAGAGACCCAGTACTTC	CASSSRGGLGETQYF
.	17	TRBV12-5	few	TRBJ1-1	TGTGCTAGTGGTTTGGTCCTCCTGCAAAGGGGGGTCACTGAAGCTTTCTTT	CASGLVLLQRGVTEAFF
TRBD1	16	TRBV5-1	.	TRBJ1-4	TGCGCCAGCAGCTTGCAACCGGCAGGGGGCGGGGAAAAACTGTTTTTT	CASSLQPAGGGEKLFF
.	17	TRBV7-6	.	TRBJ2-7	TGTGCCAGCAGCCTAGGTTTAGGAGGACAGCGGGACTACGAGCAGTACTTC	CASSLGLGGQRDYEQYF
TRBD1	16	TRBV5-8	.	TRBJ1-1	TGTGCCAGCAGCTTTCCTCCTGACAGGGCGAACACTGAAGCTTTCTTT	CASSFPPDRANTEAFF
.	17	TRBV7-2	once	TRBJ1-4	TGTGCCAGCAGCTTAGTTCGGGGATACGGAACTAATGAAAAACTGTTTTTT	CASSLVRGYGTNEKLFF
.	15	TRBV15	.	TRBJ1-1	TGTGCCACCAGCGGCAGGGACTGGGAGGACACTGAAGCTTTCTTT	CATSGRDWEDTEAFF
TRBD1	18	TRBV7-6	.	TRBJ1-3	TGTGCCAGCACCCTTATGGCAGGGGGTCTTAGCTCTGGAAACACCATATATTTT	CASTLMAGGLSSGNTIYF
TRBD1	17	TRBV4-1	.	TRBJ1-5	TGCGCCAGCAGCCAAACCCCCCGGACAGGGGACTATCAGCCCCAGCATTTT	CASSQTPRTGDYQPQHF
.	15	TRBV21-1	.	TRBJ1-2	TGTGCCAGCAGCAAAGATAACAGGCATAACTATGGCTACACCTTC	CASSKDNRHNYGYTF
TRBD2	16	TRBV11-1	.	TRBJ2-1	TGTGCCAGCAGCTTAGTTGGGACTAGCTCCTACAATGAGCAGTTCTTC	CASSLVGTSSYNEQFF
TRBD1	14	TRBV11-1	.	TRBJ2-7	TGTGCCAGCAGCCCAGGCAGGGGGTCCTACGAGCAGTACTTC	CASSPGRGSYEQYF
.	13	TRBV5-1	once	TRBJ1-1	TGCGCCAGCAGCTTGGCCCAGAACACTGAAGCTTTCTTT	CASSLAQNTEAFF
.	16	TRBV14	.	TRBJ2-1	TGTGCCAGCAGCCAAGTGCCAGCGGGCGGCTACAATGAGCAGTTCTTC	CASSQVPAGGYNEQFF
.	14	TRBV6-6	.	TRBJ2-7	TGTGCCAGCAGTTACGGACTTTATTACTACGAGCAGTACTTC	CASSYGLYYYEQYF
TRBD1	16	TRBV6-5	once	TRBJ2-7	TGTGCCAGCAGTTACGTACCCGGGACAGGGACCCGCGAGCAGTACTTC	CASSYVPGTGTREQYF
.	16	TRBV6-5	few	TRBJ2-6	TGTGCCAGCAGTTATTGGGATAGCTCTGGGGCCAACGTCCTGACTTTC	CASSYWDSSGANVLTF
.	14	TRBV5-1	.	TRBJ2-7	TGCGCCAGCAGCTTGGGGACGTCTACCTACGAGCAGTACTTC	CASSLGTSTYEQYF
TRBD2	15	TRBV12-5	once	TRBJ2-5	TGTGCTAGTGGTTTGCACCCGGGGGGAGGGGAGACCCAGTACTTC	CASGLHPGGGETQYF
.	14	TRBV14	.	TRBJ2-7	TGTGCCAGCAGCCAAGCTAGTGGTGGGTACGAGCAGTACTTC	CASSQASGGYEQYF
.	15	TRBV19	.	TRBJ1-2	TGTGCCAGTACTTCTCTCCAGGCGACATCCTATGGCTACACCTTC	CASTSLQATSYGYTF
.	13	TRBV7-9	.	TRBJ2-1	TGTGCCAGCAGCTCCGGGATATACAATGAGCAGTTCTTC	CASSSGIYNEQFF